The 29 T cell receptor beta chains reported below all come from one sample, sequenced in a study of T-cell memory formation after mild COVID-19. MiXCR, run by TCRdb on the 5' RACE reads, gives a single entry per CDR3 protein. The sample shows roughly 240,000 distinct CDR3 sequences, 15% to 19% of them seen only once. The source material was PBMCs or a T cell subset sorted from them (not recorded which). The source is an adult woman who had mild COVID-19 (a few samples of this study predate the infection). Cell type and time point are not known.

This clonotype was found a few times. The CDR3 nucleotides read TGTGCCAGCAGCAATAACACGGCGCGTCAGCCCCAGCATTTT. Amino acids: CASSNNTARQPQHF. The chain couples TRBV7-2 to TRBJ1-5; D is ambiguous. This CDR3 spans 14 amino acids. Germline V lookup: CDR1 SGHTA, CDR2 FQGNSA. V shed 5 bases and J shed 6 bases, with 14 bases lying between them.

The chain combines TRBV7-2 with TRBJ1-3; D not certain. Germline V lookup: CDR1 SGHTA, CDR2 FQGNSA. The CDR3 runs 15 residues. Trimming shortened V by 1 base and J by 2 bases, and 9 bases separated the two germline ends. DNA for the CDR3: TGTGCCAGCAGCTTAGTAGCCTCGGCTGGAAACACCATATATTTT. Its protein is CASSLVASAGNTIYF. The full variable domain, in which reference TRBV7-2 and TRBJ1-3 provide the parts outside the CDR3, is GAGVSQSPSNKVTEKGKDVELRCDPISGHTALYWYRQSLGQGLEFLIYFQGNSAPDKSGLPSDRFSAERTGGSVSTLTIQRTQQEDSAVYLCASSLVASAGNTIYFGEGSWLTVV.

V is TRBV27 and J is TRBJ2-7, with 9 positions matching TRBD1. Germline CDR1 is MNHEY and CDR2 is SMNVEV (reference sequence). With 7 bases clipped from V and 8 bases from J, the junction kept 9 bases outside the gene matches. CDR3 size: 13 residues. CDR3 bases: TGTGCCAGCAAAAAGGGACAGGGTGCCCAGCAGTACTTC. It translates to CASKKGQGAQQYF.

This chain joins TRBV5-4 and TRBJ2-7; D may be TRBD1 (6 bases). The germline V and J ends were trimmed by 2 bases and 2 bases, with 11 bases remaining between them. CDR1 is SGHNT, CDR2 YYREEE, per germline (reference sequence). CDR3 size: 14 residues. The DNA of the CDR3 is TGTGCCAGCAGCTTATCAAAGGGGGCCTACGAGCAGTACTTC. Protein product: CASSLSKGAYEQYF. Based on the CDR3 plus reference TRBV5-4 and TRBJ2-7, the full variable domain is ETGVTQSPTHLIKTRGQQVTLRCSSQSGHNTVSWYQQALGQGPQFIFQYYREEENGRGNFPPRFSGLQFPNYSSELNVNALELDDSALYLCASSLSKGAYEQYFGPGTRLTVT.

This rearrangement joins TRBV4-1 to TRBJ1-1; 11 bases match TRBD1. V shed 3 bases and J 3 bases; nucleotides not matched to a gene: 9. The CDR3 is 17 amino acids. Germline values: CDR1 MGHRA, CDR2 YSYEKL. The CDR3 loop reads CASSHFLRTGGYTEAFF. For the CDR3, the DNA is TGCGCCAGCAGCCACTTTCTTCGGACAGGGGGCTACACTGAAGCTTTCTTT.

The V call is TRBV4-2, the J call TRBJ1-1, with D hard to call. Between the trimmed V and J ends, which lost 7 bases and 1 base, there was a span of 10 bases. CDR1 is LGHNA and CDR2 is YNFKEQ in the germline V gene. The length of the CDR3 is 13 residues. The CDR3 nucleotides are TGTGCCAGCATGGGGTCCTCGAACACTGAAGCTTTCTTT. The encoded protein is CASMGSSNTEAFF.

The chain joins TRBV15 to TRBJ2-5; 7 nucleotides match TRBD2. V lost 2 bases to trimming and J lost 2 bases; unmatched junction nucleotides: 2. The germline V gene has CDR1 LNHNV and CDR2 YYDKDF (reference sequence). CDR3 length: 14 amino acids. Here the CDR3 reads CATSRLAEQETQYF. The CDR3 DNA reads TGTGCCACCAGCAGACTAGCGGAACAAGAGACCCAGTACTTC. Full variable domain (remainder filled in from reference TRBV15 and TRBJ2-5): DAMVIQNPRYQVTQFGKPVTLSCSQTLNHNVMYWYQQKSSQAPKLLFHYYDKDFNNEADTPDNFQSRRPNTSFCFLDIRSPGLGDTAMYLCATSRLAEQETQYFGPGTRLLVL.

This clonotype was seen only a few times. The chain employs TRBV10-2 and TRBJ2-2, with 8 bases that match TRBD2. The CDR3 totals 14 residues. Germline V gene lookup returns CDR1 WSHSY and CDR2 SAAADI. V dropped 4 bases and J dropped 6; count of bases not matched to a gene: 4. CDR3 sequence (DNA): TGCGCCAGCAGTGCGGGAGGGGGACCCGGGGAGCTGTTTTTT. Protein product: CASSAGGGPGELFF.

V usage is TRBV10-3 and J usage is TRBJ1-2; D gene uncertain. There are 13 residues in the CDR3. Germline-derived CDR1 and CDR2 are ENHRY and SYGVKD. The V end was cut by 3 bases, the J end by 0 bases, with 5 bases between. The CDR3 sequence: CAISEQSNYGYTF. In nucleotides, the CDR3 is TGTGCCATCAGTGAACAATCTAACTATGGCTACACCTTC.

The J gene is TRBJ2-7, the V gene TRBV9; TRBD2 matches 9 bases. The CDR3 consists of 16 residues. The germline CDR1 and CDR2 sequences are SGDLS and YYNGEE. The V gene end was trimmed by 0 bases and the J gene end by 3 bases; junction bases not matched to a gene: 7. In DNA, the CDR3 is TGTGCCAGCAGCGTAGCGATCTCTAGCGGGGTCTACGAGCAGTACTTC. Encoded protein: CASSVAISSGVYEQYF.

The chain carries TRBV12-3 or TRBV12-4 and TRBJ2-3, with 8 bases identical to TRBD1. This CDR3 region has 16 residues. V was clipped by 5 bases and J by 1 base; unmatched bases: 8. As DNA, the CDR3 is TGTGCCAGCAGTGTCCGACAGGGGAGGCGCACAGATACGCAGTATTTT. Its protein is CASSVRQGRRTDTQYF.

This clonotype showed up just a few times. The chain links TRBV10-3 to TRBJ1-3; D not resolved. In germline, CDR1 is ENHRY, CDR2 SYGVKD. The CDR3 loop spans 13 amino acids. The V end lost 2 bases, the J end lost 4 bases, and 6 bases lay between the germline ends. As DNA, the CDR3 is TGTGCCATCAGTGAGCAAGAAGGAAACACCATATATTTT. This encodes CAISEQEGNTIYF.

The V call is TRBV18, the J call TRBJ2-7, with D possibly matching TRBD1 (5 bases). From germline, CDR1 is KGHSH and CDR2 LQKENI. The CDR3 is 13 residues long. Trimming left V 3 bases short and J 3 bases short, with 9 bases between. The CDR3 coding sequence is TGTGCCAGCTCACCTCCGACAGACTACGAGCAGTACTTC. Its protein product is CASSPPTDYEQYF.

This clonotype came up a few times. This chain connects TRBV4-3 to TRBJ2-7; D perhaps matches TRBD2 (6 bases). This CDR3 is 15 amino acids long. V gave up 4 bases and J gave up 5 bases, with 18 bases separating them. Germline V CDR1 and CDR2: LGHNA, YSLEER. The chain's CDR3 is CASSPRTGDYHEQYF. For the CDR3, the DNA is TGCGCCAGCAGCCCCAGGACGGGAGACTACCACGAGCAGTACTTC.

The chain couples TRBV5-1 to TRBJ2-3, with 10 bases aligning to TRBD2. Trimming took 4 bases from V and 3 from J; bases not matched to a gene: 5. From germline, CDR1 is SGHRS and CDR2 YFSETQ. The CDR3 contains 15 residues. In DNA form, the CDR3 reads TGCGCCAGCAGCAAGAGGACTAGCGGAACAGATACGCAGTATTTT. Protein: CASSKRTSGTDTQYF.

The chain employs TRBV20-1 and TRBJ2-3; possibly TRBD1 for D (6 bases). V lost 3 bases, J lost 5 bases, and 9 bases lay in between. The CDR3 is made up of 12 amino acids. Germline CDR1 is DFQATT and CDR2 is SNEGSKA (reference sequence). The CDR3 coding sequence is TGCAGTGCTAGGAAGGGGGAAGATACGCAGTATTTT. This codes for CSARKGEDTQYF.

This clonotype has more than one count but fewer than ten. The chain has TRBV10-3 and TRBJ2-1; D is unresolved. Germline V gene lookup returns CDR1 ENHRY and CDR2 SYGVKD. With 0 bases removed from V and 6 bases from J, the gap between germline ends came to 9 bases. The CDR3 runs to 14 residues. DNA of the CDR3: TGTGCCATCAGTGAGTCCCCTTCCCGCAATGAGCAGTTCTTC. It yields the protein CAISESPSRNEQFF.

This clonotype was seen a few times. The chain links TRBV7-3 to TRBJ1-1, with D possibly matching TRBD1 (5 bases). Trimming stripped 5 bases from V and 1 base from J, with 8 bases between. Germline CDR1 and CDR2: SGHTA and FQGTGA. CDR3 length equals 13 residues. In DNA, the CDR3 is TGTGCCAGCAGCAACGACAGGAACACTGAAGCTTTCTTT. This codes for CASSNDRNTEAFF. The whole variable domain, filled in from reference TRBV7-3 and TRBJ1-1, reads GAGVSQTPSNKVTEKGKYVELRCDPISGHTALYWYRQSLGQGPEFLIYFQGTGAADDSGLPNDRFFAVRPEGSVSTLKIQRTERGDSAVYLCASSNDRNTEAFFGQGTRLTVV.

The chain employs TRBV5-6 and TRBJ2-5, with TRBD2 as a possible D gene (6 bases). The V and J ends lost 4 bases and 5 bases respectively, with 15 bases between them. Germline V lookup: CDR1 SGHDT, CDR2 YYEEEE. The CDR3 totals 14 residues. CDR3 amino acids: CASSGPSGGETQYF. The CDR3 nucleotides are TGTGCCAGCAGCGGACCCAGTGGGGGGGAGACCCAGTACTTC.

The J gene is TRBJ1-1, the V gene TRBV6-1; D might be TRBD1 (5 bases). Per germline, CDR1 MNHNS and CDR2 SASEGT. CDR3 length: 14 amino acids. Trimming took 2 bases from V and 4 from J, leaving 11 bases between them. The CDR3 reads CASSERGRGTEAFF. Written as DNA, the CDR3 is TGTGCCAGCAGTGAAAGGGGTAGAGGCACTGAAGCTTTCTTT.

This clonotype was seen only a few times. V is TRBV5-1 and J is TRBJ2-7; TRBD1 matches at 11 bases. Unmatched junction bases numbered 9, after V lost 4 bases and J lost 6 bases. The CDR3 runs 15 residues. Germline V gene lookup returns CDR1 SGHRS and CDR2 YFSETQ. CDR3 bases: TGCGCCAGCAGCGATCCGAGGACAGGGGGCGTCGAGCAGTACTTC. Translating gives CASSDPRTGGVEQYF.

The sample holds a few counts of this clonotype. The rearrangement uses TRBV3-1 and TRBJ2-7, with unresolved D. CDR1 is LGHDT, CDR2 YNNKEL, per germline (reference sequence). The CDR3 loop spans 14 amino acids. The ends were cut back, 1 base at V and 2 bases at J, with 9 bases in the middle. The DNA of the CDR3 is TGTGCCAGCAGCCAAGTTCCAGGTCCCTACGAGCAGTACTTC. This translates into CASSQVPGPYEQYF.

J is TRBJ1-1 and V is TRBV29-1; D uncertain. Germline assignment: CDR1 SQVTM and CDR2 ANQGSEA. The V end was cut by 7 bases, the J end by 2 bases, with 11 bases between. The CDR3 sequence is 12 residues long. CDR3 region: CSGGSRNTEAFF. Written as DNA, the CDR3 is TGCAGCGGAGGCAGCCGTAACACTGAAGCTTTCTTT. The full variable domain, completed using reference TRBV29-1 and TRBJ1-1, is SAVISQKPSRDICQRGTSLTIQCQVDSQVTMMFWYRQQPGQSLTLIATANQGSEATYESGFVIDKFPISRPNLTFSTLTVSNMSPEDSSIYLCSGGSRNTEAFFGQGTRLTVV.

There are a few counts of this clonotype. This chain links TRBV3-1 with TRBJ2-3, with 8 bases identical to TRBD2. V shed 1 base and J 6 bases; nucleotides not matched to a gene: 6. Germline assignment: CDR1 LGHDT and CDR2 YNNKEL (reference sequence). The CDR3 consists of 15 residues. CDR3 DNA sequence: TGTGCCAGCAGCCAAGGCGGGACTAGAGAGGATACGCAGTATTTT. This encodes CASSQGGTREDTQYF.

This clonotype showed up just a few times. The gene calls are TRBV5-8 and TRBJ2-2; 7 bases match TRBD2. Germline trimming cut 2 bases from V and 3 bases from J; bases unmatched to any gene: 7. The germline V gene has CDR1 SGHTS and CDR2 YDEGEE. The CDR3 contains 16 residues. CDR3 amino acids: CASSFGVAGHTGELFF. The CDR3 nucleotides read TGTGCCAGCAGCTTTGGGGTAGCGGGTCACACCGGGGAGCTGTTTTTT.

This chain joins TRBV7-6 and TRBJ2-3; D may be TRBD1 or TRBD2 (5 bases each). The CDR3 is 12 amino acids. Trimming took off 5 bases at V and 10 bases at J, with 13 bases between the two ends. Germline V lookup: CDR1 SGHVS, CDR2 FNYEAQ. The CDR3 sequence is CASSGGPEPQYF. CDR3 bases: TGTGCCAGCAGCGGGGGACCCGAGCCGCAGTATTTT.

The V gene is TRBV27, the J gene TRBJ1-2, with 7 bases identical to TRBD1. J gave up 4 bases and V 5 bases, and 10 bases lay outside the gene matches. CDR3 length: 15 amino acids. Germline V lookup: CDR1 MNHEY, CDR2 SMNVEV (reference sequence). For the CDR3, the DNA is TGTGCCAGCAGTCTCCAGGGGGGCCGAGGCTATGGCTACACCTTC. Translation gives CASSLQGGRGYGYTF.

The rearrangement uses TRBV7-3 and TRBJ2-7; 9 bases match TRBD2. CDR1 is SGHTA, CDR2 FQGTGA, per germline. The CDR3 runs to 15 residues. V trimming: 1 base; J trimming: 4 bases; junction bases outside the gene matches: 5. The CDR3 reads CASSLISGGPYEQYF. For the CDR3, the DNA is TGTGCCAGCAGCTTAATTAGCGGGGGACCTTACGAGCAGTACTTC.

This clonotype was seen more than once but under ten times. CDR3 DNA sequence: TGTGCCAGCAGCCCTACGAGGAATGAAAAACTGTTTTTT. As protein: CASSPTRNEKLFF. The chain carries TRBV3-1 and TRBJ1-4; no clear D gene. The V end lost 4 bases, the J end lost 5 bases, and 8 bases lay between the germline ends. There are 13 residues in the CDR3. The germline gives CDR1 LGHDT, CDR2 YNNKEL (reference sequence).